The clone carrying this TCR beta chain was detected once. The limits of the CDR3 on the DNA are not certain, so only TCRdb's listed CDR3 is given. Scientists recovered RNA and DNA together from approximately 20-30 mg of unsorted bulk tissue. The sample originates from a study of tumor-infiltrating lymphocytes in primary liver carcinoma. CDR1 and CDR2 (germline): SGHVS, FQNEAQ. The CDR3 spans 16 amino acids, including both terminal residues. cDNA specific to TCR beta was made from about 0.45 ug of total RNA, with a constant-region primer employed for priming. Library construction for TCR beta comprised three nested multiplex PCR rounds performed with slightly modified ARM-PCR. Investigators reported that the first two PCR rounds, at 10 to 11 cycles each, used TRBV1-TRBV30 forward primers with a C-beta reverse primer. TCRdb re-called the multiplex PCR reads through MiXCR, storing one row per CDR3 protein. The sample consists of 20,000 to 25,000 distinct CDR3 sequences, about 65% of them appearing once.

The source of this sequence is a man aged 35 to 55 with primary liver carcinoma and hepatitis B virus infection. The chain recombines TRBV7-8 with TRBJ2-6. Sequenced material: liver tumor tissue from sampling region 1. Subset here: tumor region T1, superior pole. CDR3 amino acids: CASSILVGVGANVITF.